The rows below give T cell receptor beta chains drawn from one sample of a study of blood T cells in healthy people across ages. TCRdb independently ran MiXCR on the 5' RACE reads; one entry per CDR3 protein. The sample gives roughly 800,000 distinct CDR3 sequences, 50% to 65% of which show up once; about 42% is in the top ten. The sample was blood. The receptors derive from a man older than 75 in good health. CDR3s include the opening cysteine and the closing phenylalanine or tryptophan. D genes are given only for firm matches. Expanded clones are given a class, and other clones once, few, many or no size at all.

>.|TRBJ2-1|TRBV27|.
CASSKNAGTPHNEQFF
TGTGCCAGCAGTAAGAACGCCGGGACACCTCATAATGAGCAGTTCTTC
>TRBD2|TRBJ2-7|TRBV20-1|few
CSARDLLWLPGLAGDGSYEQYF
TGCAGTGCTAGAGATCTTTTGTGGTTACCGGGACTAGCGGGAGACGGCTCCTACGAGCAGTACTTC
>.|TRBJ2-1|TRBV20-1|.
CSASARNARVGGEQFF
TGCAGTGCTAGCGCTAGAAATGCCCGAGTCGGGGGTGAGCAGTTCTTC
>.|TRBJ2-1|TRBV12-3/TRBV12-4|.
CASNGAGPYNEQFF
TGTGCCAGCAATGGGGCAGGGCCTTACAATGAGCAGTTCTTC
>TRBD2|TRBJ2-7|TRBV10-3|few
CAVGKQASGWYEQYF
TGTGCCGTCGGAAAACAGGCTAGCGGGTGGTACGAGCAGTACTTC
>.|TRBJ2-3|TRBV12-3/TRBV12-4|.
CASSIRGDTQYF
TGTGCCAGCAGTATTAGAGGAGATACGCAGTATTTT
>.|TRBJ2-3|TRBV20-1|many
CSAPDGGTDTQYF
TGCAGTGCCCCCGATGGGGGGACAGATACGCAGTATTTT
>.|TRBJ1-2|TRBV12-3/TRBV12-4|few
CASSLESTGGYGYTF
TGTGCCAGCAGTTTAGAGTCGACCGGTGGGTATGGCTACACCTTC
>TRBD2|TRBJ2-7|TRBV7-2|few
CASSLEVGGHWEQYF
TGTGCCAGCAGCTTAGAGGTGGGAGGGCATTGGGAGCAGTACTTC
>.|TRBJ2-3|TRBV7-6|.
CASSLGRRGPDTQYF
TGTGCCAGCAGCTTGGGTCGGCGAGGGCCAGATACGCAGTATTTT
>.|TRBJ2-7|TRBV28|.
CASDRKGYEQYF
TGTGCCAGCGATAGGAAAGGGTACGAGCAGTACTTC
>.|TRBJ1-3|TRBV29-1|.
CSVGGAGNTIYF
TGCAGCGTTGGGGGGGCTGGAAACACCATATATTTT
>TRBD2|TRBJ2-2|TRBV29-1|few
CSVQPGLAGSGELFF
TGCAGCGTCCAACCGGGACTAGCGGGTTCCGGGGAGCTGTTTTTT
>TRBD1|TRBJ2-1|TRBV5-1|once
CASSSDRKQFF
TGCGCCAGCAGCTCGGACAGGAAGCAGTTCTTC
>.|TRBJ2-7|TRBV5-1|few
CASSLETGRQGYEQYF
TGCGCCAGCAGCTTGGAGACTGGGCGGCAGGGCTACGAGCAGTACTTC
>.|TRBJ2-1|TRBV25-1|.
CASSEAIQGNEQFF
TGTGCCAGCAGTGAAGCCATCCAGGGGAATGAGCAGTTCTTC
>.|TRBJ2-7|TRBV29-1|few
CSVLRGNEQYF
TGCAGCGTTTTGAGGGGGAACGAGCAGTACTTC
>.|TRBJ2-7|TRBV12-3/TRBV12-4|.
CASLKGYEQYF
TGTGCCAGTCTAAAGGGCTACGAGCAGTACTTC
>.|TRBJ2-5|TRBV20-1|.
CSARVTITQETQYF
TGCAGTGCCCGGGTGACAATCACTCAAGAGACCCAGTACTTC
>.|TRBJ2-1|TRBV5-1|few
CASSKDGQSSYNEQFF
TGCGCCAGCAGCAAAGATGGACAGTCATCCTACAATGAGCAGTTCTTC
>.|TRBJ1-4|TRBV27|.
CASSPPKGELFF
TGTGCCAGCAGTCCGCCCAAGGGGGAACTGTTTTTT
>.|TRBJ2-7|TRBV11-2|.
CASSPWIRPLNEQYF
TGTGCCAGCAGCCCATGGATTAGGCCCCTAAACGAGCAGTACTTC
>TRBD1|TRBJ2-7|TRBV12-5|few
CASGLGQGSSYEQYF
TGTGCTAGTGGCCTGGGACAGGGGAGCTCCTACGAGCAGTACTTC
>.|TRBJ2-7|TRBV2|.
CASIRDYEQYF
TGTGCCAGCATAAGGGACTACGAGCAGTACTTC
>TRBD2|TRBJ2-1|TRBV7-2|.
CASSSSGGDEQFF
TGTGCCAGCAGTTCTAGCGGGGGGGATGAGCAGTTCTTC
>.|TRBJ2-1|TRBV10-1|.
CASSESAGWEQFF
TGCGCCAGCAGTGAGTCGGCGGGATGGGAGCAGTTCTTC
>.|TRBJ2-1|TRBV20-1|.
CSARAPQVAGNEQFF
TGCAGTGCTAGAGCCCCACAGGTGGCGGGCAATGAGCAGTTCTTC
>.|TRBJ2-7|TRBV5-6|.
CASSQGASREQYF
TGTGCCAGCAGCCAAGGGGCGTCCCGCGAGCAGTACTTC
>TRBD2|TRBJ2-7|TRBV11-2|.
CASRTAGGNSYTYEQYF
TGTGCCAGCAGAACAGCGGGAGGGAATAGTTATACCTACGAGCAGTACTTC
>.|TRBJ2-5|TRBV12-3/TRBV12-4|.
CASSLARVTIEGPEETQYF
TGTGCCAGCAGTTTAGCGCGAGTCACCATCGAAGGACCTGAAGAGACCCAGTACTTC
>.|TRBJ1-2|TRBV12-3/TRBV12-4|few
CASSLRWVAYGYTF
TGTGCCAGCAGTTTACGGTGGGTGGCCTATGGCTACACCTTC
>.|TRBJ2-4|TRBV7-3|.
CASSPDGSKNIQYF
TGTGCCAGCAGCCCAGACGGATCCAAAAACATTCAGTACTTC
>TRBD2|TRBJ2-5|TRBV7-2|few
CASSLVPTSGNQETQYF
TGTGCCAGCAGCTTAGTCCCGACTAGCGGGAACCAAGAGACCCAGTACTTC
>.|TRBJ2-7|TRBV3-1|.
CASSRSDYEQYF
TGTGCCAGCAGCCGAAGCGACTACGAGCAGTACTTC
>.|TRBJ2-3|TRBV12-3/TRBV12-4|few
CASLLRTDRYAYF
TGTGCCAGCCTTTTACGAACCGACAGATACGCGTATTTT
>TRBD2|TRBJ2-1|TRBV27|few
CASSIVSGSSYNEQFF
TGTGCCAGCAGTATCGTTAGCGGGAGCTCCTACAATGAGCAGTTCTTC
>.|TRBJ1-1|TRBV29-1|.
CSVSRLTMNTEAFF
TGCAGCGTTAGTCGGTTAACGATGAACACTGAAGCTTTCTTT
>.|TRBJ2-7|TRBV5-1|.
CASGPGRFEGPEQYF
TGCGCCAGCGGTCCTGGGAGGTTTGAGGGCCCCGAGCAGTACTTC
>.|TRBJ2-4|TRBV2|few
CASSEVLYIQYF
TGTGCCAGCAGTGAAGTATTGTACATTCAGTACTTC
>.|TRBJ2-1|TRBV27|once
CVSSRERAFNEQFF
TGTGTCAGCAGCCGGGAGAGGGCCTTCAATGAGCAGTTCTTC
>TRBD2|TRBJ2-1|TRBV6-1|.
CASSEVASGEQFF
TGTGCCAGCAGTGAAGTGGCTAGCGGTGAGCAGTTCTTC
>.|TRBJ2-4|TRBV6-5|.
CASFGRPKNIQYF
TGTGCCAGCTTTGGGAGGCCCAAAAACATTCAGTACTTC
>TRBD2|TRBJ2-1|TRBV4-1|few
CASSQAGLAGEVLGNEQFF
TGCGCCAGCAGCCAAGCGGGCCTAGCGGGAGAGGTTCTTGGGAATGAGCAGTTCTTC
>TRBD1|TRBJ1-5|TRBV20-1|.
CSAAESGTVVLGDQPQHF
TGCAGTGCCGCGGAATCCGGGACAGTCGTTTTAGGGGATCAGCCCCAGCATTTT
>.|TRBJ2-7|TRBV20-1|.
CSARSPVPNEQYF
TGCAGTGCTAGGTCTCCGGTTCCTAATGAGCAGTACTTC
>.|TRBJ1-1|TRBV12-3/TRBV12-4|many
CASSMRQGGDTEAFF
TGTGCCAGCAGTATGAGACAAGGTGGTGACACTGAAGCTTTCTTT
>.|TRBJ2-7|TRBV13|.
CASSQGPREGREQYF
TGTGCCAGCAGCCAAGGTCCCCGGGAAGGGCGCGAGCAGTACTTC